This TCR beta chain emerged from a study of blood T cell repertoires in COVID-19. Across the whole study: Material from acute and convalescent COVID-19 was sourced from the United States, Italy and Spain.

Allocation to cohorts depended on clinical history reported by the participants. Germline V gives CDR1 MGHRA, CDR2 YSYEKL. There are 17 residues in the CDR3. The ends were cut back, 3 bases at V and 6 bases at J, with 20 bases in the middle. Clones were read by immunoSEQ multiplex PCR, and TCRdb kept only the in-frame ones, dropping some. The data hold hundreds of thousands of clones, with around 88% observed a single time. The source material was PBMCs or T cells enriched from blood (not recorded which). The receptor was derived from a woman aged 45-65 years with acute COVID-19. The chain links TRBV4-1 to TRBJ2-2; D may be TRBD1 (6 bases). The CDR3 sequence: CASSHPGTKGRAGELFF. The CDR3 DNA reads TGCGCCAGCAGCCATCCCGGGACAAAGGGTCGAGCCGGGGAGCTGTTTTTT.